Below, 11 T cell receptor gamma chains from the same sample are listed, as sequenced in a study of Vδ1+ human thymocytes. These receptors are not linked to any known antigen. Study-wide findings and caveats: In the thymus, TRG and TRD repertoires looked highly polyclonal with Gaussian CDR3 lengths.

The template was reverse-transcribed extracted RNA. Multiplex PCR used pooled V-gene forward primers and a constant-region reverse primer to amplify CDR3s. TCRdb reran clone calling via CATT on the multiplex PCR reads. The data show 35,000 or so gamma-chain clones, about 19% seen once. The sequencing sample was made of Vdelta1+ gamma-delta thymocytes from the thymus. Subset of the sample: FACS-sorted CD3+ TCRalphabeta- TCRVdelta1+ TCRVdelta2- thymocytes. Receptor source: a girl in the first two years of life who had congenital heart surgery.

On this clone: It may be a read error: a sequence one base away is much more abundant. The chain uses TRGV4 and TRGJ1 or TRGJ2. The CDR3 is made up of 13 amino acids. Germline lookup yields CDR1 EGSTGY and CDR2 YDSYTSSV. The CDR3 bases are TGTGCCACCTGGGATGCGAATTATTATAAGGAACTCTTT. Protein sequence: CATWDANYYKELF.

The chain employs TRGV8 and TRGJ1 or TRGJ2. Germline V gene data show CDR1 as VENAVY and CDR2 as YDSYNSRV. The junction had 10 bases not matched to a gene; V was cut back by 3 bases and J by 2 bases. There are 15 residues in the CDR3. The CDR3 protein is CATWDPQKDYYKKLF. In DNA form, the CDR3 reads TGTGCCACCTGGGATCCGCAGAAGGATTATTATAAGAAACTCTTT.

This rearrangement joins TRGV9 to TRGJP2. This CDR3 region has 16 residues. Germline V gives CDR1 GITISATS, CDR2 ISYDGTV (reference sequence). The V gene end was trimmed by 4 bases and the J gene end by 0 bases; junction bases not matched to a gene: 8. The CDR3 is CALWELGDSSDWIKTF. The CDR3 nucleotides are TGTGCCTTGTGGGAACTCGGGGATAGTAGTGATTGGATCAAGACGTTT.

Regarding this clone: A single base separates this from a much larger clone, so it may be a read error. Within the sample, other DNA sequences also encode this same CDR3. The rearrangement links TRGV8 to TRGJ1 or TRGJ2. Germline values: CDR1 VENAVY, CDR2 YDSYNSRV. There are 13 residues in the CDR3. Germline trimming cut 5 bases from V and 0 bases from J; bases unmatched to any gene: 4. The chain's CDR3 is CATWVRNYYKKLF. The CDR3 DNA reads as TGTGCCACCTGGGTCAGGAATTATTATAAGAAACTCTTT.

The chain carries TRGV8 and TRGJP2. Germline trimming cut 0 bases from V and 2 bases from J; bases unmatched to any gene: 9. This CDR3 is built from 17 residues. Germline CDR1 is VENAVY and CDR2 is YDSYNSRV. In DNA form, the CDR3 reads TGTGCCACCTGGGATAGGAGCGGGTCCAGTAGTGATTGGATCAAGACGTTT. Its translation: CATWDRSGSSSDWIKTF.

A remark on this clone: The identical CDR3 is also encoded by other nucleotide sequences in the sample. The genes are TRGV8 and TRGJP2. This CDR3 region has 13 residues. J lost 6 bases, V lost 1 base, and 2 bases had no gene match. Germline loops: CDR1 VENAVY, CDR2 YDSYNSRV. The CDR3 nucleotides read TGTGCCACCTGGGATAGAGGTGATTGGATCAAGACGTTT. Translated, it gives CATWDRGDWIKTF.

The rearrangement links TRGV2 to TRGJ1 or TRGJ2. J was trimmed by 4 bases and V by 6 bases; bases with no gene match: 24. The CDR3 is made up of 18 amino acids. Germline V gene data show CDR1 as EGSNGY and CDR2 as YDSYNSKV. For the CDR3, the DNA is TGTGCCACCTGGAAAATTGGGGAGGAGCCCACCCCATATTATAAGAAACTCTTT. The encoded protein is CATWKIGEEPTPYYKKLF.

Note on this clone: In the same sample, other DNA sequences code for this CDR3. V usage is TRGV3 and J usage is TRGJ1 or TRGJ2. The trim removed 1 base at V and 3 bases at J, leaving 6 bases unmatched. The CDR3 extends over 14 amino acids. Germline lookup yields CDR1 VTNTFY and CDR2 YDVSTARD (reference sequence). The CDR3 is CATWDRPVYYKKLF. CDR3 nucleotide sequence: TGTGCCACCTGGGACAGACCTGTTTATTATAAGAAACTCTTT.

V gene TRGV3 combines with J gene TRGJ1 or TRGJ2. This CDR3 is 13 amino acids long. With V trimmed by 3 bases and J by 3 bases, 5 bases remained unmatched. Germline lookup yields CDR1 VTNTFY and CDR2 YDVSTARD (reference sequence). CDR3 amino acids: CATWDAFYYKKLF. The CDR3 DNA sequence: TGTGCCACCTGGGACGCCTTTTATTATAAGAAACTCTTT.

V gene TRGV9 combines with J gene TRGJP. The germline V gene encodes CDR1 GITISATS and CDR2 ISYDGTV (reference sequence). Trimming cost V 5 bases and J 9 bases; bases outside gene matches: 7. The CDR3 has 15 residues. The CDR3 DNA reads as TGTGCCTTGTGGGGTGTATGGTTGGGCAAAAAAATCAAGGTATTT. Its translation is CALWGVWLGKKIKVF.

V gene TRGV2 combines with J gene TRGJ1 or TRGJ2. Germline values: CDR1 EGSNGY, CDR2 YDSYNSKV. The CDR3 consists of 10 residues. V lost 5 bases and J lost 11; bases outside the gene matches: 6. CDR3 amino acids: CATWAREKLF. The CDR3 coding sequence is TGTGCCACCTGGGCCCGAGAGAAACTCTTT.